A selection of T cell receptor beta chains follows, all from one sample in a study of blood T cell repertoires in COVID-19. Clones were sequenced by immunoSEQ multiplex PCR, and TCRdb holds only the in-frame ones, with some missing. In the table there are a few hundred thousand clones, less than 95% of which are singletons. The sample comprised PBMCs or T cells enriched from blood (not recorded which). The receptors originated from a man aged 18-30 years who had recovered from COVID-19. CDR3s include the opening cysteine and the closing phenylalanine or tryptophan. Each record gives: D gene, V gene, clone size, J gene, CDR3 DNA, CDR3 protein. The D gene is left open where the match is weak. The size field is filled for only some rows; it gives once, few, many or a size class.

-	TRBV28	-	TRBJ2-5	TGTGCCAGCAGCACGGGGGAGACCCAGTACTTC	CASSTGETQYF
TRBD1	TRBV19	few	TRBJ1-4	TGTGCCAGTAGTCGCGGACAGGGGAGTTCTGAAAAACTGTTTTTT	CASSRGQGSSEKLFF
TRBD1	TRBV3-1/TRBV3-2	-	TRBJ1-4	TGTGCCAGCAGCCAAGTTCCCGGGACAGGGGATGAAAAACTGTTTTTT	CASSQVPGTGDEKLFF
-	TRBV29-1	-	TRBJ2-1	TGCAGCGTTGCGACAGTCTACAATGAGCAGTTCTTC	CSVATVYNEQFF
-	TRBV30	-	TRBJ2-3	TGTGCCTGGACTTCTAGCACAGATACGCAGTATTTT	CAWTSSTDTQYF
-	TRBV5-4	-	TRBJ2-3	TGTGCCAGCAGCAGAAGGGCGGGGACGTCCCCAGATACGCAGTATTTT	CASSRRAGTSPDTQYF
TRBD1	TRBV28	once	TRBJ1-2	TGTGCCAGCAGTTTTACCCGGACAGGGACTCATGGCTACACCTTC	CASSFTRTGTHGYTF
-	TRBV5-1	-	TRBJ2-3	TGCGCCAGCAGCTCCGACAGGTTCACAGATACGCAGTATTTT	CASSSDRFTDTQYF
-	TRBV18	-	TRBJ1-2	TGTGCCAGCTCACCACCGGTGCCCTCGGTCGGCTACACCTTC	CASSPPVPSVGYTF
-	TRBV19	-	TRBJ1-5	TGTGCCAGTAATTCCAGGGGAAATCAGCCCCAGCATTTT	CASNSRGNQPQHF
TRBD2	TRBV30	-	TRBJ2-1	TGTGCCTCCGTTCCCACGGGGCGGACTAGAAGCAATGAGCAGTTCTTC	CASVPTGRTRSNEQFF
-	TRBV5-4	-	TRBJ2-5	TGTGCCAGCAGCCCTAGGGAGCTGGAGACCCAGTACTTC	CASSPRELETQYF